This TCR beta chain stems from a study of cytomegalovirus exposure and HLA in healthy donors (dated by TCRdb to 2016 to 2017). General notes on the study: An earlier analysis of some 600 of the donors reported about 280 Gb of sequence data and 95 million to 130 million unique TCR beta sequences obtained from about 200 million T cells. An early release covering roughly 640 HLA-typed donors comprised about 290 gigabases of sequencing data and roughly 85 million unique TCR sequences. Of the roughly 400 genotyped donors, approximately 80% fell in the genetic ancestry cluster associated with self-reported Caucasian donors. The study aimed to test whether signatures of past pathogen exposure could be identified by cataloging public T cell receptors. The study profiled the T cell repertoires of more than 500 subjects by immunosequencing and related them to cytomegalovirus serostatus. In addition to the first cohort of 666 subjects, a separate validation cohort of 120 different subjects was used. High-throughput TCR immunosequencing, statistical association of individual TCRs with disease status, and machine learning were combined to predict cytomegalovirus infection status. A later analysis re-examined previously published TCR beta repertoires from roughly 720 donors and added high-resolution HLA genotyping to investigate patterns of TCR occurrence. Rather than using new phenotypic data, the later analysis identified candidate immune exposures from TCR beta sequences and from how often those sequences occurred across donors. To decide whether each TCR beta V gene segment behaved as functional or pseudogenic, an earlier analysis of over 500 of the donors relied on high-throughput TCR beta sequencing. Donor age, sex, ethnicity and CMV serostatus were compiled together with the repertoire data. A later genetic analysis took genome-wide SNP genotypes for about 65% of the roughly 670 donors and used that subset as a discovery cohort. All discovery cohort repertoires had been generated using a single sequencing platform. HLA typing covered class I and class II loci at four-digit resolution. The number of donors typed differed by locus, with about 629-630 for A, B, C, DRB1 and DQB1, 522 for DQA1, 600 to 610 for DPA1, and about 450 for DPB1. Because of strong linkage in the cohort, roughly 5 DR-DQ haplotypes were treated as single units for association and clustering. On average, roughly 250,000 unique TCR beta nucleotide sequences were sequenced per donor among 398 genotyped donors of the cohort, with about 19% of those sequences being non-productive. Study-wide conclusions, independent of this receptor: When HLA alleles, especially DR and DQ, strongly co-occurred, TCR associations were difficult to assign to individual alleles. According to a later analysis, parvovirus B19, influenza, CMV and Epstein-Barr virus appeared linked to several top co-occurrence clusters. In both the original and validation cohorts, the classifier was reported to diagnose cytomegalovirus status with high specificity and sensitivity. A cluster of highly shared sequence variants was judged likely to be a technical artifact of the sequencing pipeline. In a later analysis, TCR association rates were found to vary across HLA loci, with the most associated TCRs seen for DRB1 alleles and the fewest for HLA-C alleles. A total of roughly 160 TCR beta chains were listed by the study as associated with cytomegalovirus. A later genetic analysis reported fewer N-insertions in productive TCRs among donors in an Asian-associated ancestry cluster than the roughly 650-donor mean. Because HLA typing was missing for some donors at each locus, association tests included only the typed subset. Most TCR sequences were seen in very few donors, while some public TCRs were found in many individuals. Immune exposure information for the cohort was limited to CMV serostatus. Broadly in line with IMGT annotations, most TCR beta V segments showed up in productive rearrangements about 87% or about 30% of the time in an earlier analysis of some 590 of the donors. Correlated functional status among segregating V segments might reflect linkage disequilibrium, but an unknown experimental factor could not be ruled out. In vitro tests confirmed that a few of the cytomegalovirus-associated TCR beta chains recognize cytomegalovirus antigens. The presence/absence analyses assumed that sequencing depth was roughly uniform across donors, and that assumption may not be true. In a later analysis, HLA-associated TCR beta chains were found to be more clonally expanded and to have lower generation probabilities than equally common non-associated chains. A later analysis associated about 17,000 TCR beta sequences with specific HLA alleles at a false discovery rate of 0.05. Because counts were too low, more than 15 rarely observed V segments, including chromosome 9 orphons, were left out of the earlier analysis of 500 to 750 of the donors. In a later genetic analysis, a missense DCLRE1C variant was associated with V-gene and J-gene trimming of TCR beta chains, and the association was replicated in an independent cohort. A further reported finding was that TCR beta sequences accurately predicted the HLA-A and HLA-B alleles for most subjects in the first cohort. Some IMGT-functional V segments, including TRBV6-2 and TRBV6-3, could not be distinguished by the 87-base-pair reads and were therefore excluded. The authors suggested that the approach could potentially be extended to other disease states and immunological phenotypes. In a later analysis, most CMV-associated TCR beta chains were found to appear HLA-restricted, with HLA associations seemingly driven largely by CMV exposure. Only TCR beta chains were sequenced in this cohort, and the absence of alpha or paired-chain data limited detectable features.

In the case of this clone: What this receptor recognizes is not known. It has no much larger one-base neighbor in the sample; base qualities were not kept.

According to the germline V gene (reference sequence), CDR1 reads LNHDA and CDR2 reads SQIVND. V is clipped by 8 bases and J by 0 bases, and the sequence between their germline boundaries is 7 bases long. Inclusive of the bounding cysteine and phenylalanine, the CDR3 is 12 residues long. Only the CDR3 region is kept as DNA, spanning 36 bases read in frame from base 1. The cohort was made up of 500 to 800 healthy bone marrow donors. At the time of sampling, every cohort member was nominally healthy, though immune exposures that went unrecorded were likely present. The donor tested CMV seronegative and was one of the 352 seronegative cohort members. A peripheral blood sample was provided by each donor, and peripheral blood mononuclear cells were used for TCR beta sequencing. Genomic DNA was extracted from the blood cell samples with the Qiagen DNeasy Blood Extraction Kit. The library was generated by the immunoSEQ multiplex PCR assay. For the multiplex PCR, a mixture combining 60 forward primers for TCR Vbeta segments and 13 reverse primers for TCR Jbeta segments was used. Amplification of the CDR3 region of rearranged TCR beta genes was performed with a multiplex PCR assay on genomic DNA. On the Illumina HiSeq System, the amplified TCR beta libraries were sequenced as 87-base-pair reads. Processing in the source paper ran as follows. A later analysis counted 65 million to 90 million unique TCR beta chains across the 666 repertoires, and around 9.9 million of these chains were shared by at least two donors. Raw reads were error-corrected and collapsed into unique sequences with a nearest-neighbor algorithm that merged closely related sequences to remove PCR and sequencing errors. To assign V, D and J gene segments, CDR3 sequences were aligned to IMGT reference sequences. For a sequence to be retained, a match of at least six nucleotides to both a V gene segment and a J gene segment was required. A rearrangement counted as productive if the CDR3 had no stop codons and remained in frame with V and J, and every other rearrangement counted as non-productive. CDR3 was defined by IMGT convention, running from the second conserved V-encoded cysteine to the conserved J-encoded phenylalanine. In an earlier analysis of around 540 of the donors, sequences lacking an unambiguous match to a single V gene segment were excluded. In an earlier analysis of 587 of the donors, a V segment was called functional when productive rearrangements were above 56.7%, and segregating when the standard deviation between donors exceeded 5%. To diagnose cytomegalovirus status from the catalog of TCR beta chain sequences, a statistical classification framework was built. V and J gene assignment, in a later analysis, came from comparing TCR nucleotide sequences with IMGT/GENE-DB human TR gene sequences. A later analysis assigned CDR3 sequences and most-parsimonious VDJ recombination scenarios with the TCRdist pipeline. In a later analysis, each TCR beta chain was defined by its CDR3 amino acid sequence together with its V-gene family, and reads lacking a unique V-gene family were excluded. A later analysis removed 592 highly shared, low-generation-probability nucleotide sequences to deal with suspected cross-contamination and a sequencing artifact. In a later analysis, a clonal expansion index was calculated for each public chain from normalized within-repertoire ranks of inferred template counts. In a later analysis, generation probabilities were computed using a VDJ recombination model fitted to out-of-frame rearrangements, and the results were checked against IGoR. Hypergeometric tests were used in a later analysis to score TCR-TCR, TCR-HLA and TCR-CMV co-occurrence, with a repertoire-size bias correction applied to the TCR pairs. In a later analysis, false discovery rates were estimated by permuting HLA or CMV assignments 20 times. In a later analysis, co-occurring TCRs were grouped with DBSCAN, and TCRdist sequence similarity was added when clustering was performed within HLA-allele-positive subsets. Co-occurrence clustering excluded repertoires with fewer than 30,000 or more than 120,000 public chains, plus five with anomalous nucleotide sharing. TCRdb took over this immuneACCESS table, retaining in-frame rearrangements with V and J assigned. Such tables are incomplete; in checked studies, under half of the missing clones stem from an unresolved V gene, and the remainder is unexplained. That table furnishes V, J and clone size, whereas the DNA furnished D and trimming. Within this sample are roughly 92,000 clones, with about 7.6% of them counted one time only. The ten most abundant clones make up about 2.1% of the sample.

The V gene is TRBV19 and the J gene is TRBJ1-1; TRBD1 could be the D gene, as 5 bases match. Sample: PBMCs. This sequence was found in a man between 50 and 59 years old in good health and CMV-seronegative. The CDR3 amino acid sequence is: CASRQLNTEAFF. The nucleotides read TGTGCCAGTCGACAGTTGAACACTGAAGCTTTCTTT.